Listed here are 32 T cell receptor beta chains from one sample, sequenced in a study of T cell repertoires in cytomegalovirus infection. In TCRdb, the reads were re-called with MiXCR into one record per CDR3 protein. In the table there are fewer than 200,000 distinct CDR3 sequences, less than 25% of which are singletons. These receptors have no identified antigens. This material consisted of CD8+ T cells from cultured PBMCs, taken from culture after CMV antigen stimulation. These receptors were collected from a human donor in good health (CMV status not recorded). Some clones in this sample may be carry-over from other donors' samples.

The rearrangement joins TRBV7-8 to TRBJ2-1; D might be TRBD1 or TRBD2, each matching 5 bases. The CDR3 loop spans 15 amino acids. The V gene's germline CDR1 is SGHVS and CDR2 FQNEAQ. V was pared by 5 bases and J by 9 bases, with 20 bases between. The CDR3 reads CASSQEAGTAGEQFF. The CDR3, as DNA: TGTGCCAGCAGCCAAGAGGCAGGGACGGCGGGTGAGCAGTTCTTC.

This clonotype showed up just a few times. The V and J genes are TRBV11-2 and TRBJ1-6; a weak D match, TRBD1 (5 bases). The CDR3 totals 17 residues. V shed 5 bases and J shed 2 bases, with 16 bases lying between them. The germline V gene has CDR1 SGHAT and CDR2 FQNNGV. For the CDR3, the DNA is TGTGCCAGCAGCCGAGGGGAAGGGAACACCTATAATTCACCCCTCCACTTT. Translating it yields CASSRGEGNTYNSPLHF.

The chain uses TRBV19 and TRBJ1-2; 10 nucleotides agree with TRBD1. The V gene's germline CDR1 is LNHDA and CDR2 SQIVND (reference sequence). J gave up 2 bases and V 5 bases, and 5 bases lay outside the gene matches. This CDR3 is built from 15 residues. The CDR3 DNA reads TGTGCCAGTAGTTATGGGACAGGGGTCAACTATGGCTACACCTTC. Translation gives CASSYGTGVNYGYTF.

CDR3 residues: CASSPRPMNTEAFF. Written as DNA, the CDR3 is TGTGCCAGCAGCCCGAGACCGATGAACACTGAAGCTTTCTTT. The chain joins TRBV7-9 to TRBJ1-1; D remains unclear. This CDR3 contains 14 residues. With 5 bases removed from V and 0 bases from J, the gap between germline ends came to 10 bases. CDR1 is SEHNR and CDR2 is FQNEAQ in the germline V gene (reference sequence). Drawing the rest from reference TRBV7-9 and TRBJ1-1, the complete variable domain is DTGVSQNPRHKITKRGQNVTFRCDPISEHNRLYWYRQTLGQGPEFLTYFQNEAQLEKSRLLSDRFSAERPKGSFSTLEIQRTEQGDSAMYLCASSPRPMNTEAFFGQGTRLTVV.

This clonotype was detected only a few times. J is TRBJ2-2 and V is TRBV7-2; D might be TRBD1 (6 bases). Germline CDR1 is SGHTA and CDR2 is FQGNSA. The CDR3 extends over 16 amino acids. V lost 1 base, J lost 0 bases, and 9 bases lay in between. The CDR3 here is CASSLGRTANTGELFF. DNA for the CDR3: TGTGCCAGCAGCTTAGGTAGGACAGCGAACACCGGGGAGCTGTTTTTT.

The gene calls are TRBV7-2 and TRBJ2-7, with TRBD1 identical over 7 bases. The CDR3 totals 14 residues. From germline, CDR1 is SGHTA and CDR2 FQGNSA. V trimming: 7 bases; J trimming: 3 bases; junction bases outside the gene matches: 9. CDR3 DNA sequence: TGTGCCAGCACAGCTTACCAGGGGGTCTACGAGCAGTACTTC. Its protein is CASTAYQGVYEQYF.

At least ten counts were recorded for this clonotype. J is TRBJ1-1 and V is TRBV4-2; no clear D. This CDR3 comprises 14 residues. V was trimmed by 4 bases and J by 4 bases, leaving 13 bases between them. The germline CDR1 and CDR2 sequences are LGHNA and YNFKEQ. For the CDR3, the DNA is TGTGCCAGCAGCCCAAGTCTGGGCGCCACTGAAGCTTTCTTT. Residues: CASSPSLGATEAFF.

This clonotype was seen more than once but under ten times. This sequence joins TRBV12-3 or TRBV12-4 and TRBJ1-2; D uncertain. This CDR3 spans 13 amino acids. The V end was cut by 6 bases, the J end by 2 bases, with 10 bases between. This CDR3 reads CASSQGLNYGYTF. The CDR3 DNA reads TGTGCCAGCAGCCAAGGATTGAACTATGGCTACACCTTC.

The chain carries TRBV12-3 or TRBV12-4 and TRBJ1-1, with a tentative D call TRBD1 (5 bases). The CDR3 runs to 12 residues. Trimming removed 6 bases from V and 6 bases from J, with 11 bases in between. For the CDR3, the DNA is TGTGCCAGCAGGGTGGACAAATCTGAAGCTTTCTTT. Protein sequence: CASRVDKSEAFF.

The V and J genes are TRBV4-3 and TRBJ2-4; the D is unclear. V was shortened by 0 bases and J by 8 bases, with 14 bases between the two germline ends. The CDR3 spans 15 residues. Per germline, CDR1 LGHNA and CDR2 YSLEER. CDR3 amino acids: CASSQDGSRLDIQYF. CDR3 sequence (DNA): TGCGCCAGCAGCCAAGATGGCTCCCGGTTGGACATTCAGTACTTC.

The chain employs TRBV28 and TRBJ1-5; perhaps TRBD1 as D (5 bases). The CDR3 is made up of 20 amino acids. Germline lookup yields CDR1 MDHEN and CDR2 SYDVKM. Trimming cost V 5 bases and J 2 bases, with 28 bases left between them. The CDR3 reads CASSPSGGADNVLRNQPQHF. Written as DNA, the CDR3 is TGTGCCAGCAGTCCCTCGGGAGGGGCAGACAATGTATTACGCAATCAGCCCCAGCATTTT.

The chain's CDR3 is CASSQQGNEAFF. For the CDR3, the DNA is TGTGCCAGCAGCCAACAGGGAAATGAAGCTTTCTTT. The V call is TRBV7-6, the J call TRBJ1-1; D is possibly TRBD1 (6 bases). Deletions cut 5 bases from V and 7 bases from J, with 11 bases between. The V gene's germline CDR1 is SGHVS and CDR2 FNYEAQ. CDR3 length equals 12 residues.

This chain uses TRBV7-9 with TRBJ2-7, with D uncertain. Trimming shortened V by 1 base and J by 9 bases, and 16 bases separated the two germline ends. This CDR3 region has 14 residues. Germline-derived CDR1 and CDR2 are SEHNR and FQNEAQ (reference sequence). CDR3 sequence: CASSLEGISLVQYF. Written as DNA, the CDR3 is TGTGCCAGCAGCTTAGAAGGGATCAGCCTTGTGCAGTACTTC.

About this clonotype: One end of the junction is discordant with germline, which a read error may explain. The rearrangement uses TRBV15 and TRBJ2-6, with D unclear. The CDR3 is 13 residues long. The germline V gene encodes CDR1 LNHNV and CDR2 YYDKDF (reference sequence). In nucleotides, the CDR3 is TGTGCCACCAGCGACATTAGGGCCAACGTTCTGACTTTC. Protein sequence: CATSDIRANVLTF.

The chain has TRBV7-9 and TRBJ1-4; D is ambiguous. Trimming stripped 5 bases from V and 3 bases from J, with 10 bases between. The germline CDR1 and CDR2 sequences are SEHNR and FQNEAQ (reference sequence). The CDR3 consists of 14 residues. In DNA, the CDR3 is TGTGCCAGCAGCCCTCGTCGGGCTAATGAAAAACTGTTTTTT. Protein product: CASSPRRANEKLFF.

The chain combines TRBV7-9 with TRBJ2-1; D not certain. CDR1 and CDR2 from the germline V gene are SEHNR and FQNEAQ (reference sequence). The length of the CDR3 is 16 residues. Trimming took 1 base from V and 7 from J, leaving 17 bases between them. The CDR3, as DNA: TGTGCCAGCAGCTTAGTAGGAACAGAAGTCGATAATGAGCAGTTCTTC. This translates into CASSLVGTEVDNEQFF. Full variable domain (remainder filled in from reference TRBV7-9 and TRBJ2-1): DTGVSQNPRHKITKRGQNVTFRCDPISEHNRLYWYRQTLGQGPEFLTYFQNEAQLEKSRLLSDRFSAERPKGSFSTLEIQRTEQGDSAMYLCASSLVGTEVDNEQFFGPGTRLTVL.

The V gene is TRBV6-2 or TRBV6-3, the J gene TRBJ1-5; no firm D call. V shed 4 bases and J shed 1 base, with 11 bases lying between them. Germline loops: CDR1 MNHEY, CDR2 SVGEGT. This CDR3 has 15 residues. The chain's CDR3 is CASSFTDGSNQPQHF. CDR3 nucleotide sequence: TGTGCCAGCAGTTTTACGGACGGAAGCAATCAGCCCCAGCATTTT.

The rearrangement uses TRBV4-1 and TRBJ1-3; D is uncertain. CDR3 length: 15 residues. Germline V gene data show CDR1 as MGHRA and CDR2 as YSYEKL. The germline V and J ends were trimmed by 3 bases and 3 bases, with 12 bases remaining between them. The CDR3 DNA reads as TGCGCCAGCAGCCATCGACCGACCGGTGGAAACACCATATATTTT. Residues: CASSHRPTGGNTIYF.

This chain links TRBV12-5 with TRBJ2-2; 7 bases agree with TRBD1. V shed 0 bases and J 4 bases; nucleotides not matched to a gene: 5. This CDR3 has 16 amino acids. The V gene's germline CDR1 is LGHNT and CDR2 FRNRAP. The CDR3 protein is CASGLVSGQLTGELFF. CDR3 nucleotides: TGTGCTAGTGGTTTGGTATCGGGACAGCTCACCGGGGAGCTGTTTTTT.

CDR3 region: CASSGLLAGASTDTQYF. The CDR3 DNA reads as TGTGCCAGCAGCGGGCTCCTAGCGGGGGCTAGCACAGATACGCAGTATTTT. This chain uses TRBV7-8 with TRBJ2-3; 10 bases agree with TRBD2. Unmatched junction bases numbered 8, after V lost 5 bases and J lost 0 bases. This CDR3 has 17 residues. Germline V gene lookup returns CDR1 SGHVS and CDR2 FQNEAQ.

The V and J genes are TRBV7-2 and TRBJ2-5; 8 bases line up with TRBD2. Germline CDR1 and CDR2: SGHTA and FQGNSA. This CDR3 contains 20 residues. V lost 10 bases, J lost 1 base, and 26 bases stayed unmatched. The CDR3 nucleotides read TGTGCCAACAGGCCTTATGTGGGGGCCGGCAGCGGGGGTGCCCAAGAGACCCAGTACTTC. As protein: CANRPYVGAGSGGAQETQYF.

The chain uses TRBV10-3 and TRBJ2-1; maybe TRBD1 (6 bases). Germline CDR1 and CDR2: ENHRY and SYGVKD. Trimming removed 8 bases from V and 6 bases from J, with 17 bases in between. The CDR3 has 14 amino acids. CDR3 coding DNA: TGTGCCATCCAAGACACCAAACAGGGCAATGAGCAGTTCTTC. Translated, it gives CAIQDTKQGNEQFF.

This clonotype was counted only a few times. DNA for the CDR3: TGTGCCACCAGCAGGGGACAGGGGGCTGCCTACGAGCAGTACTTC. It specifies CATSRGQGAAYEQYF. The chain joins TRBV15 to TRBJ2-7; 12 nucleotides line up with TRBD1. The junction had 2 bases not matched to a gene; V was cut back by 3 bases and J by 2 bases. The CDR3 runs to 15 residues. Germline CDR1 and CDR2: LNHNV and YYDKDF (reference sequence). Full variable domain (rest looked up from reference TRBV15 and TRBJ2-7): DAMVIQNPRYQVTQFGKPVTLSCSQTLNHNVMYWYQQKSSQAPKLLFHYYDKDFNNEADTPDNFQSRRPNTSFCFLDIRSPGLGDTAMYLCATSRGQGAAYEQYFGPGTRLTVT.

This clonotype was found many times. The chain couples TRBV4-1 to TRBJ1-1, with a possible D match to TRBD1 (5 bases). This CDR3 is built from 14 residues. Germline V lookup: CDR1 MGHRA, CDR2 YSYEKL. The V end was cut by 0 bases, the J end by 4 bases, with 9 bases between. The CDR3 reads CASSQEGGGTEAFF. In DNA, the CDR3 is TGCGCCAGCAGCCAAGAAGGTGGGGGCACTGAAGCTTTCTTT.

This clonotype has more than one count but fewer than ten. The gene calls are TRBV7-2 and TRBJ2-1; D unclear. Germline CDR1 reads SGHTA; CDR2 reads FQGNSA. Trimming took 0 bases from V and 8 from J, leaving 5 bases between them. CDR3 length: 12 residues. The CDR3 region has the DNA TGTGCCAGCAGCTTAGCGTTGGATGAGCAGTTCTTC. Protein product: CASSLALDEQFF.

The genes are TRBV7-6 and TRBJ1-6, with D possibly matching TRBD1 (5 bases). Between the trimmed V and J ends, which lost 6 bases and 0 bases, there was a span of 15 bases. The CDR3 runs 17 residues. Germline CDR1 and CDR2: SGHVS and FNYEAQ. Here the CDR3 reads CASSKEPGSSYNSPLHF. The CDR3 region has the DNA TGTGCCAGCAGTAAAGAGCCAGGGAGCTCCTATAATTCACCCCTCCACTTT.

This clonotype was seen only a few times. V and J are TRBV13 and TRBJ2-3; 9 bases agree with TRBD2. The V segment lost 0 bases and the J segment 3 bases; nucleotides outside the gene matches: 4. Germline V gives CDR1 PRHDT, CDR2 FYEKMQ (reference sequence). This CDR3 contains 16 residues. DNA for the CDR3: TGTGCCAGCAGCTTAGGGCGGGGGGGTAGGACAGATACGCAGTATTTT. Translation gives CASSLGRGGRTDTQYF.

This clonotype showed up many times. The genes are TRBV12-3 or TRBV12-4 and TRBJ1-1; the D gene is possibly TRBD1 (5 bases). The CDR3 is 14 amino acids. V lost 5 bases to trimming and J lost 0 bases, with 10 bases between them. As DNA, the CDR3 is TGTGCCAGCAGTCCCGGGACGGTGAACACTGAAGCTTTCTTT. This translates into CASSPGTVNTEAFF.

CDR3: CASSSLSGGDHEQYF. The CDR3 nucleotides are TGTGCCAGCAGTTCTCTTAGCGGGGGGGACCACGAGCAGTACTTC. This sequence joins TRBV6-2 or TRBV6-3 and TRBJ2-7, with 11 bases aligning to TRBD2. The CDR3 sequence is 15 residues long. Germline lookup yields CDR1 MNHEY and CDR2 SVGEGT. V shed 4 bases, J shed 5 bases, and the junction held 7 bases outside the gene matches.

This clonotype was counted between two and nine times. The chain uses TRBV10-2 and TRBJ2-7; D call uncertain. There are 14 residues in the CDR3. CDR1 WSHSY and CDR2 SAAADI come from the germline V gene. Trimming cost V 7 bases and J 3 bases, with 16 bases left between them. The CDR3 DNA is TGCGCCAGCAACCTAAACCCCAGCCGCTACGAGCAGTACTTC. Protein product: CASNLNPSRYEQYF.

The CDR3 is CASSFSAGGTAEQYF. The CDR3, as DNA: TGTGCCAGCAGTTTCTCCGCCGGGGGGACAGCCGAGCAGTACTTC. The J gene is TRBJ2-7, the V gene TRBV6-6; TRBD1 or TRBD2 may be the D gene (7 bases each). The CDR3 loop spans 15 amino acids. The germline gives CDR1 MNHNY, CDR2 SVGAGI (reference sequence). Trimming cost V 4 bases and J 6 bases, with 19 bases left between them.

The chain links TRBV6-2 or TRBV6-3 to TRBJ1-2; TRBD1 matches 7 bases. Germline V lookup: CDR1 MNHEY, CDR2 SVGEGT. V dropped 6 bases and J dropped 2; count of bases not matched to a gene: 9. The CDR3 runs 15 residues. The CDR3 DNA reads as TGTGCCAGCAGCCGGCCCGACAGGGCCAACTATGGCTACACCTTC. It specifies CASSRPDRANYGYTF.